Included here is one TCR beta chain sequence, with context. Its antigen remains unidentified. Isolated RNA was reverse transcribed in full, so expressed TCRB transcripts were sequenced. Naive, central memory and regulatory T cell samples produced a mean of roughly 3.5 million reads. Some clones are missing from TCRdb's copy, which holds only in-frame ones; the method was immunoSEQ multiplex PCR. This sample has hundreds of thousands of clones, with around 68% found just once. The sample comes from a study of beta chain features in type 1 diabetes. General observations from the study: Among patients with Type 1 diabetes, TCRB CDR3s were moderately but significantly shorter in every one of the four CD4+ subsets. For type 1 diabetes patients, VDJ junctions showed fewer insertions and more deletions. The naive, central memory and Treg TCRB repertoires looked more alike in patients than they did in healthy donors.

The CDR3 loop spans 15 amino acids. The germline V gene encodes CDR1 SGHTA and CDR2 FQGNSA. Trimming left V 5 bases short and J 6 bases short, with 20 bases between. Sequenced material: naive CD4+ T cells from blood. The chain joins TRBV7-2 to TRBJ2-7; tentative D call: TRBD1 (5 bases). This sequence was found in a man aged 25-40 years in good health. This CDR3 is CASSLDSTAMFEQYF. CDR3 sequence (DNA): TGTGCCAGCAGCCTAGACAGTACAGCAATGTTCGAGCAGTACTTC.